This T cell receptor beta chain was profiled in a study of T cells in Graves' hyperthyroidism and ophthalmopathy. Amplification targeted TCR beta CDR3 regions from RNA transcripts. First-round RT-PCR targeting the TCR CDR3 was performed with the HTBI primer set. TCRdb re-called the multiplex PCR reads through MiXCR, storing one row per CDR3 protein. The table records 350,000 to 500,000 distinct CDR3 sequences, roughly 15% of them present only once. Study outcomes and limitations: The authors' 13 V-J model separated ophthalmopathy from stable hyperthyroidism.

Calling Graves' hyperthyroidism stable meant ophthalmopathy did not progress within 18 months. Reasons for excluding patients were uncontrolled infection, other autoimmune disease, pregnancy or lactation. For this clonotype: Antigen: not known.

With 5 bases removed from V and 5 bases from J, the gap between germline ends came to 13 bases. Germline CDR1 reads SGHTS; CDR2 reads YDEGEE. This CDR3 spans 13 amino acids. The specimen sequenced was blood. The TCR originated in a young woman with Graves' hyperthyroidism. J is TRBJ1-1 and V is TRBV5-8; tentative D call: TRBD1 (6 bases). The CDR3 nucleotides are TGTGCCAGCAGAACAGGGATCGGGACTGAAGCTTTCTTT. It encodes CASRTGIGTEAFF.